What follows describes a single T cell receptor (beta chain). The table lists this clonotype with many counts. Which antigen it targets is not known. It has no much larger one-base neighbor in the sample; base qualities were not kept. Receptors were amplified or captured by PCR. Sequenced using an Illumina HiSeq 4000. Bulk TCR libraries were prepared as previously described, using TCR primers listed in Table S5. Total RNA was purified with the Qiagen AllPrep DNA/RNA kit. Before analysis, reads from multiple sequencing runs of the same library were pooled. Concerning the study's data processing: Reads were retained only if the reads had an exact TCR constant sequence, and the retained reads were trimmed to 150 nt and grouped according to their 12-nt molecular barcodes. Within each barcode group, reads were sub-clustered at a 15% Levenshtein threshold, and quality-weighted consensus sequences were built per RNA molecule. Non-functional sequences were removed, as were lower-count sequences one edit away from another. Based on fitting two negative binomial distributions, any barcode sub-cluster with under 20% of the maximum read count was discarded. The public sequencing data were trimmed at Q25 with fastp and processed into clonotypes with MiXCR by TCRdb, which kept only in-frame beta chains. Each entry merges the rows of one CDR3 protein and shows their most common DNA and genes. These V and J calls originate from TCRdb's pipeline instead of the authors' own analysis. Across this sample there are about 54,000 distinct CDR3 sequences, with approximately 25% seen only once. The ten most abundant clones make up 1.5% to 2% of the sample.

The germline V gene encodes CDR1 SGDLS and CDR2 YYNGEE. The trim is 2 bases for V and 7 bases for J, with a gap of 13 bases between the germline ends. The CDR3 numbers 14 residues from cysteine through phenylalanine. The entry retains the CDR3 DNA only, 42 bases that are in frame from base 1. The data derive from a study of molecular identifiers for immune sequencing clone quantification (dated by TCRdb to 2016 to 2018). With respect to the entire study: For a replicate experiment, the RNA from either approximately 20,000 or 100,000 naive CD8 T cells was divided into five aliquots, and four of those aliquots went on to sequencing. This methods study used CD8 T cells to benchmark TCR RNA copy counting and molecular-identifier clustering-based TCR repertoire sequencing (MIDCIRS).

Points the paper makes about the study in general: Without barcode sub-clustering, chimeric consensus sequences inflated TCR diversity; chimeras reached as high as 47%. The sizes of highly expanded clones could end up underestimated when identical TCR molecules share a barcode. Spiked-in Jurkat TCR RNA equal to a single cell's worth was reported to be detectable even within one million naive CD8 T cells. Spiked-in Jurkat TCR RNA (approximately 10 copies' worth), which is not part of the donor repertoire, was contained in the naive libraries. In CMV-specific effector cells, over 99% of molecules were held by clones above 20 RNA copies, whereas under 1% of molecules were held by such clones in naive cells. Modeling estimated about 2.8 recovered TCR RNA copies per cell, compared with about ten by digital PCR, which implies about 30% capture efficiency.

Libraries of naive CD8 T cells were built from 20,000 to 1,000,000 sorted cells, with 10%, 30% or 50% of the purified RNA used. Naive CD8 T cells, defined as CD8+CD4-CCR7+CD45RA+, were FACS-sorted into RLT Plus buffer on a BD FACSAria II. Roughly 10 TCR copies' worth of Jurkat RNA were spiked into 20,000-1,000,000 naive CD8 T cell samples to test detection sensitivity. Enrichment of CD8 T cells was performed with RosetteSep CD8+ T Cell Enrichment Cocktail and Ficoll-Paque, after which ACK red cell lysis was carried out. The chain is encoded by TRBV9 joined to TRBJ1-5; the best D guess is TRBD1, with 5 bases matching. Input material: naive CD8+ T cells from blood, with Jurkat cell RNA spiked in. Per the publication, the cell subset or site label means: FACS-sorted CD8+CD4-CCR7+CD45RA+ naive T cells. The sequence derives from a human donor in good health. Some libraries in this study had Jurkat cell RNA spiked in. CDR3 sequence: CASSVGGGGQPQHF. The DNA sequence is TGTGCCAGCAGCGTGGGGGGTGGTGGCCAGCCCCAGCATTTT.